This T cell receptor (beta chain) derives from a study of blood T cell repertoires in COVID-19 (dated by TCRdb to between 2020 and 2021). Regarding the complete study: Samples covering the acute and convalescent phases of COVID-19 were provided by collaborators in the United States, Italy and Spain. The material from the prospective study consisted of cDNA or gDNA derived from T cells, B-cell-depleted T cells, or PBMCs. Deeply sampled blood TCRbeta repertoires from subjects exposed to, actively infected with, or recovered from COVID-19 were included in the dataset. A freely available public database, intended as a resource for researchers studying the immune response to SARS-CoV-2, is where the repertoires were released. Samples were obtained from the ongoing ImmuneRACE study (first 160 participants) and from about 1,300 subjects provided by 6 global collaborators. Sample metadata almost always included a de-identified subject ID, COVID-19 status, age in years and sex. HLA class I and class II types, where available, came from metadata supplied by the sample provider rather than from assay-based typing.

Collaborating institutions collected whole blood in K2EDTA tubes following their own protocols. For TCRbeta analysis, collaborators shipped samples in one of three forms: frozen whole blood, isolated PBMCs, or DNA extracted from either of those sample types. A remark on this clone: There is no known antigen for this receptor. No qualities accompany the bases; no much larger clone lies one base away.

The CDR3, from cysteine to phenylalanine, totals 11 residues. CDR3 DNA only is kept here, 33 bases in frame from base 1. From the germline V gene, CDR1 is MNHEY and CDR2 is SVGAGI. Cut back by 2 bases and 8 bases, the V and J ends lie 4 bases apart. TCRbeta CDR3 regions were amplified from genomic DNA using the immunoSEQ Assay, a bias-controlled multiplex PCR. The original methods were these. Nucleated cell counts per sample were estimated from amplification of reference gene primers within the assay. To quantify the absolute abundance of each unique TCRbeta CDR3 rearrangement, sequence reads were collapsed and filtered. For each sample, productive Simpson clonality was calculated by taking the square root of Simpson's diversity index across productive rearrangements. TCRdb took over this immuneACCESS table, retaining in-frame rearrangements with V and J assigned. Such tables are incomplete; in checked studies, under half of the missing clones stem from an unresolved V gene, and the remainder is unexplained. Clonal size and the V and J genes are those of that table, whereas D and trimming came from the DNA. The table for this sample lists over 20,000 clones; around 81% of them were counted only once. More than 6.5% of the sample lies in the top ten.

What the research found in general, with its limitations: The amount of clinical and demographic metadata varied by source and participant and was provided uncurated.

The sequenced sample was peripheral blood. The origin of this receptor is a man in his sixties or seventies with acute or convalescent COVID-19. The sequence joins TRBV6-5 to TRBJ1-3; the D gene assignment is ambiguous. The DNA sequence is as follows: TGTGCCAGCAGTTACAGCGACACCATATATTTT. Translated, it reads CASSYSDTIYF.